Listed below are T cell receptor beta chains from one sample, sequenced in a study of T cell responses to AZD1222 COVID-19 vaccine. TCRdb's copy holds only in-frame clones and misses some; the assay was immunoSEQ multiplex PCR. The sample carries 120,000 or so clones, around 92% recorded once. The specimen comprised peripheral blood, sampled 28 days after the second AZD1222 dose. Receptors originate from an adult who received the AZD1222 COVID-19 vaccine. CDR3s include the opening cysteine and the closing phenylalanine or tryptophan. The D gene is left open where the match is weak. The size of a clone is reported for some rows only, either as once, few or many, or as a class for expanded clones.

j_call clone_size d_call v_call cdr3_nt cdr3_aa
TRBJ2-3 once - TRBV7-2 TGTGCCAGCACTCTCCTTGGGTCTACAGATACGCAGTATTTT CASTLLGSTDTQYF
TRBJ1-5 - - TRBV24-1 TGTGCCACCAGTGATTCCCCTAGCGGGGAACAGCCCCAGCATTTT CATSDSPSGEQPQHF
TRBJ2-7 - TRBD2 TRBV2 TGTGCCAGCAGTGAACTGTCGGGAGGGCCATCCCAGCAGTACTTC CASSELSGGPSQQYF
TRBJ2-4 - TRBD1 TRBV18 TGTGCCAGCTCCGCCCTTGACAGGGACAACAAAAACATTCAGTACTTC CASSALDRDNKNIQYF
TRBJ1-2 - - TRBV27 TGTGCCAGCAGACCTGCCCAGGGGTTTTTAGGCTACACCTTC CASRPAQGFLGYTF
TRBJ2-1 - - TRBV18 TGTGCCAGCTCACCGGCTCTATCCGACAATGAGCAGTTCTTC CASSPALSDNEQFF
TRBJ1-4 once - TRBV7-9 TGTGCCAGCAGCTCAAGGGAGGATGAAAAACTGTTTTTT CASSSREDEKLFF
TRBJ2-3 - TRBD2 TRBV24-1 TGTGCCACCAGCCCAGCGGGGTACACAGATACGCAGTATTTT CATSPAGYTDTQYF
TRBJ2-3 once - TRBV2 TGTGCCAGCAGTGATAGCGCCAGCACAGATACGCAGTATTTT CASSDSASTDTQYF
TRBJ1-3 - - TRBV29-1 TGCAGCGTTGACCCAGGGGGAAACACCATATATTTT CSVDPGGNTIYF
TRBJ1-1 - - TRBV28 TGTGCCAGCAGTTTACGGTACAGGGTGGCATCTGAAGCTTTCTTT CASSLRYRVASEAFF
TRBJ1-5 - - TRBV6-5 TGTGCCGGACGATCGTCTGGTAGCAATCAGCCCCAGCATTTT CAGRSSGSNQPQHF
TRBJ2-7 - - TRBV27 TGTGCCAGCAGTTTGACAGAGTCCTACGAGCAGTACTTC CASSLTESYEQYF
TRBJ2-3 - - TRBV11-2 TGTGCCAGCAGCCTGACCCCGACAGGCACAGATACGCAGTATTTT CASSLTPTGTDTQYF
TRBJ2-7 - TRBD1 TRBV14 TGTGCCAGCAGCACTAGACAGGGCTCCTACGAGCAGTACTTC CASSTRQGSYEQYF
TRBJ1-4 - - TRBV6-5 TGTGCCAGCAGTTACGGAGGGAATTTGAATGAAAAACTGTTTTTT CASSYGGNLNEKLFF
TRBJ1-2 - - TRBV28 TGTGCCAGCACCCTAGGTCGGAACTATGGCTACACCTTC CASTLGRNYGYTF
TRBJ2-7 - - TRBV6-5 TGTGCCAGCACCAAAGATGGCGTAAACTCCTACGAGCAGTACTTC CASTKDGVNSYEQYF
TRBJ2-1 few TRBD2 TRBV19 TGTGCCAGTAGTATTGGATTACGAAGCGGGGGGTACAATGAGCAGTTCTTC CASSIGLRSGGYNEQFF
TRBJ1-1 - - TRBV19 TGTGCCAGTAACCCCCCGGGACAACCGAACACTGAAGCTTTCTTT CASNPPGQPNTEAFF
TRBJ1-1 few - TRBV6-5 TGTGCCAGCAGAGAGGGACGAAGGAACACTGAAGCTTTCTTT CASREGRRNTEAFF
TRBJ1-2 few TRBD1 TRBV7-2 TGTGCCAGCAGCTGGGACAGTAACTATGGCTACACCTTC CASSWDSNYGYTF
TRBJ2-1 - TRBD2 TRBV3-1/TRBV3-2 TGTGCCAGCAGCCAGACTAGCGGGGGGAACCCTAACTACAATGAGCAGTTCTTC CASSQTSGGNPNYNEQFF
TRBJ2-3 - TRBD1 TRBV19 TGTGCCAGTAGTGGCCGGGACAGTCTCACAGATACGCAGTATTTT CASSGRDSLTDTQYF
TRBJ2-5 - - TRBV5-1 TGCGCCAGCAGAACAGATCGGGCGACCCAGTACTTC CASRTDRATQYF
TRBJ1-2 - - TRBV3-1/TRBV3-2 TGTGCCAGCAGCCAATCTCAGGGAAGCTACACCTTC CASSQSQGSYTF
TRBJ2-7 - - TRBV6-5 TGTGCCAGCAGTTACTCCTTAGAACAGGGTAGTGGCGAGCAGTACTTC CASSYSLEQGSGEQYF
TRBJ1-6 - - TRBV6-5 TGTGCCAGCAGGTCTTATTCACCCCTCCACTTT CASRSYSPLHF
TRBJ1-4 - - TRBV6-5 TGTGCCTGCCGGCGGGTAGGGACAACTAATGAAAAACTGTTTTTT CACRRVGTTNEKLFF
TRBJ1-5 - TRBD1 TRBV28 TGTGCCAGCATTGCGGGGACAGAGCTTCAGCCCCAGCATTTT CASIAGTELQPQHF
TRBJ2-7 - TRBD1 TRBV28 TGTGCCAGCATGGGACAGATTTCCTACGAGCAGTACTTC CASMGQISYEQYF
TRBJ1-1 - - TRBV19 TGTGCCAGTAGGGTGAGCTATGAAGCTTTCTTT CASRVSYEAFF
TRBJ1-1 medium-sized - TRBV11-2 TGTGCCAGCAGCGCCGCGTTGGGGAGGAACACTGAAGCTTTCTTT CASSAALGRNTEAFF
TRBJ1-1 - - TRBV7-6 TGTGCCAGCAGCTTAGACTTCGGGACGGATGGAGCTTTCTTT CASSLDFGTDGAFF
TRBJ2-2 once - TRBV12-3/TRBV12-4 TGTGCCAGCAGCCAGCTGAACACCGGGGAGCTGTTTTTT CASSQLNTGELFF
TRBJ1-4 - - TRBV18 TGTGCCAGCTCACTCCAGACAGTTGCAACTAATGAAAAACTGTTTTTT CASSLQTVATNEKLFF
TRBJ2-3 - TRBD2 TRBV4-1 TGCGCCAGCAGCCCTCGCGGGGGGGGCACAGATACGCAGTATTTT CASSPRGGGTDTQYF
TRBJ1-2 - - TRBV19 TGTGCCAGTAGTATAATCACTGCCGGGCAGTACTATGGCTACACCTTC CASSIITAGQYYGYTF
TRBJ2-5 - - TRBV5-1 TGCGCCAGCAGCTTGGGGGCGACCCAAGAGACCCAGTACTTC CASSLGATQETQYF
TRBJ1-4 - - TRBV7-9 TGTGCCAGCAGCTTAGGAGGGCAGGGCTACGAAAAACTGTTTTTT CASSLGGQGYEKLFF
TRBJ1-2 - - TRBV10-3 TGTGCCATCGGTTCGGCACGAGGAGACTATGGCTACACCTTC CAIGSARGDYGYTF